Shown below are 18 T cell receptor beta chains from a single sample sequenced in a study of spatial heterogeneity in lung cancer. General observations from the study: The number of expanded tumor alpha and beta chains correlated with mutation number.

Their antigens remain unidentified. The time point: sample taken at primary tumor resection. One entry per CDR3 protein, called by TCRdb with MiXCR from the 5' RACE reads. The data hold about 10,000 distinct CDR3 sequences, with roughly 51% observed a single time. Sequencing used lung tumor tissue, obtained at surgery. The receptors come from a female donor with early-stage non-small cell lung cancer.

Worth noting for this clonotype: Little can be read into the size of this beta chain, an off-target read in a library designed for alpha chains. V gene TRBV20-1 combines with J gene TRBJ2-2; the D is unclear. The CDR3 loop spans 14 amino acids. Trimming took off 4 bases at V and 0 bases at J, with 9 bases between the two ends. CDR1 and CDR2 (germline): DFQATT, SNEGSKA (reference sequence). In nucleotides, the CDR3 is TGCAGTGCTACCAGGATTACGAACACCGGGGAGCTGTTTTTT. Residues: CSATRITNTGELFF.

A remark on this clonotype: In a library made to pick up alpha chains, this beta chain is a stray read with a size that means little. The chain couples TRBV6-2 or TRBV6-3 to TRBJ1-1; unclear D gene. Per germline, CDR1 MNHEY and CDR2 SVGEGT. V was pared by 7 bases and J by 11 bases, with 17 bases between. This CDR3 is built from 12 residues. The CDR3 is CASKDGPSGAFF. The CDR3 DNA reads as TGTGCCAGCAAGGACGGACCAAGTGGGGCTTTCTTT.

Worth noting for this clonotype: This beta chain turned up in a library designed for alpha chains; as an off-target read, its abundance says little. The J gene is TRBJ1-5, the V gene TRBV4-2, with D unclear. The CDR3 length is 17 residues. V was cut by 5 bases and J by 2 bases, with 19 bases left in between. The V gene's germline CDR1 is LGHNA and CDR2 YNFKEQ. The CDR3 sequence: CASSLGLDPGGNQPQHF. The CDR3 DNA sequence: TGTGCCAGCAGCTTAGGACTAGACCCTGGGGGCAATCAGCCCCAGCATTTT.

Remarks on this clonotype: This beta chain appears as a stray read in a library generated for alpha chains; its size is not informative. The rearrangement joins TRBV6-5 to TRBJ2-3; 13 bases are a match to TRBD2. This CDR3 is built from 17 residues. Germline CDR1 reads MNHEY; CDR2 reads SVGAGI. Trimming removed 6 bases from V and 2 bases from J; junction bases left unmatched: 8. For the CDR3, the DNA is TGTGCCAGCAGCCGTAGACTAGCGGGGGGCTACACAGATACGCAGTATTTT. Residues: CASSRRLAGGYTDTQYF.

A remark on this clonotype: Found in a library prepared for alpha chains, this beta chain is an off-target read, and its abundance has little meaning. The V and J genes are TRBV19 and TRBJ2-1; TRBD2 matches at 9 bases. Germline V CDR1 and CDR2: LNHDA, SQIVND (reference sequence). With V trimmed by 4 bases and J by 3 bases, 7 bases remained unmatched. This CDR3 is built from 16 residues. The CDR3 region has the DNA TGTGCCAGTAGTACCCCGACTAGCGGTCTCTACAATGAGCAGTTCTTC. It yields the protein CASSTPTSGLYNEQFF.

With respect to this clonotype: This beta chain is a stray read from a library made for alpha chains; its abundance is not meaningful. V and J are TRBV7-9 and TRBJ2-5; TRBD2 agrees at 10 bases. The germline V gene encodes CDR1 SEHNR and CDR2 FQNEAQ (reference sequence). The CDR3 is 16 residues long. The J segment lost 1 base and the V segment lost 0 bases, leaving 2 bases of the junction unmatched. The CDR3 protein is CASSLALAGTQETQYF. The CDR3 DNA follows: TGTGCCAGCAGCTTAGCACTAGCGGGAACCCAAGAGACCCAGTACTTC.

As regards this clonotype: The size of this beta chain means little, since it is a stray read in a library made for alpha chains. The rearrangement joins TRBV4-2 to TRBJ2-3; a weak D match, TRBD2 (6 bases). The V gene lost 5 bases and the J gene lost 2 bases, with 17 bases spanning the gap. There are 16 residues in the CDR3. Germline V lookup: CDR1 LGHNA, CDR2 YNFKEQ. DNA of the CDR3: TGTGCCAGCAGCACCGACGGGACTTCGTCCACAGATACGCAGTATTTT. It encodes CASSTDGTSSTDTQYF.

As for this clonotype: Being off target in a library aimed at alpha chains, this beta chain has a size of little meaning. The V and J genes are TRBV11-2 and TRBJ2-1, with a weak D call TRBD2 (5 bases). Trimming pared 5 bases from V and 0 bases from J, leaving 17 bases between. Germline V gene sequence: CDR1 SGHAT, CDR2 FQNNGV. This CDR3 comprises 17 residues. Here the CDR3 DNA reads TGTGCCAGCAGCCGGGAAGTTCCCTTAAGCTCCTACAATGAGCAGTTCTTC. Its translation: CASSREVPLSSYNEQFF.

As to this clonotype: This beta chain turned up in a library designed for alpha chains; as an off-target read, its abundance says little. The rearrangement uses TRBV7-2 and TRBJ2-2; perhaps TRBD2 as D (5 bases). Per germline, CDR1 SGHTA and CDR2 FQGNSA. The CDR3 covers 17 residues. With 5 bases removed from V and 4 bases from J, the gap between germline ends came to 20 bases. The CDR3 spells CASSPTHGEGVTGELFF. As DNA, the CDR3 is TGTGCCAGCAGCCCAACCCACGGTGAGGGAGTCACCGGGGAGCTGTTTTTT.

With regard to this clonotype: Within a library made for alpha chains, this beta chain is off target, and its count is uninformative. Here the CDR3 reads CASSTNTEAFF. Here the CDR3 DNA reads TGTGCCAGCAGCACAAACACTGAAGCTTTCTTT. This chain links TRBV11-3 with TRBJ1-1; no firm D call. Trimming removed 5 bases at V and 2 bases at J, with 3 bases between. The germline gives CDR1 SGHNT, CDR2 YENEEA. This CDR3 comprises 11 residues.

With respect to this clonotype: This beta chain is an off-target read within a library intended for alpha chains, so its frequency means little. This chain joins TRBV12-3 or TRBV12-4 and TRBJ1-2; TRBD1 is a possible D gene (6 bases). Trimming left V 7 bases short and J 0 bases short, with 15 bases between. This CDR3 contains 15 residues. In nucleotides, the CDR3 is TGTGCCAGCAACCAAAGAGGGGGATCTAACTATGGCTACACCTTC. Encoded protein: CASNQRGGSNYGYTF.

Turning to this clonotype: Being off target in a library aimed at alpha chains, this beta chain has a size of little meaning. J is TRBJ2-1 and V is TRBV11-2; 7 bases are a match to TRBD1. CDR1 and CDR2 from the germline V gene are SGHAT and FQNNGV. This CDR3 has 12 residues. J was trimmed by 12 bases and V by 6 bases; bases with no gene match: 8. The CDR3 protein is CASSTRQGGQFF. DNA of the CDR3: TGTGCCAGCAGTACACGACAGGGTGGGCAGTTCTTC.

About this clonotype: Because the library targeted alpha chains, this beta chain is an off-target read whose size means little. The chain joins TRBV10-3 to TRBJ2-7; D is ambiguous. The germline V gene encodes CDR1 ENHRY and CDR2 SYGVKD. The germline V and J ends were trimmed by 2 bases and 5 bases, with 7 bases remaining between them. The CDR3 sequence is 12 residues long. The CDR3 sequence: CAISEMGNEQYF. Written as DNA, the CDR3 is TGTGCCATCAGTGAGATGGGGAACGAGCAGTACTTC.

Details on this clonotype: Within a library made for alpha chains, this beta chain is off target, and its count is uninformative. The chain employs TRBV13 and TRBJ2-3, with D perhaps assigned TRBD1 or TRBD2 (5 bases each). Per the germline V gene, CDR1 is PRHDT and CDR2 is FYEKMQ (reference sequence). Trimming stripped 5 bases from V and 2 bases from J, with 11 bases between. The CDR3 length is 14 residues. Here the CDR3 DNA reads TGTGCCAGCAGCCGATGGGGGAACACAGATACGCAGTATTTT. It codes for CASSRWGNTDTQYF.

With regard to this clonotype: Since the library was made to target alpha chains, this beta chain is a stray read and its abundance is not meaningful. J is TRBJ2-5 and V is TRBV20-1; 9 positions match TRBD2. This CDR3 has 13 residues. Germline V CDR1 and CDR2: DFQATT, SNEGSKA (reference sequence). Trimming at V came to 6 bases and at J to 10 bases, leaving 12 bases not matched to a gene. CDR3 sequence: CSAEGSGGLRQYF. The CDR3 DNA is TGCAGTGCAGAGGGTAGCGGGGGCCTCCGCCAGTACTTC.

Points on this clonotype: Within a library made for alpha chains, this beta chain is off target, and its count is uninformative. This rearrangement joins TRBV5-6 to TRBJ2-5; D gene uncertain. V was clipped by 0 bases and J by 5 bases, with 14 bases between them. The CDR3 contains 15 residues. The V gene's germline CDR1 is SGHDT and CDR2 YYEEEE. CDR3: CASSLAGVSFETQYF. DNA for the CDR3: TGTGCCAGCAGCTTGGCCGGAGTCTCATTTGAGACCCAGTACTTC.

On this clonotype: This beta chain is a stray sequence in a library constructed for alpha chains; its clone size is not meaningful. J is TRBJ2-7 and V is TRBV20-1; 9 bases agree with TRBD2. Germline trimming cut 5 bases from V and 9 bases from J; bases unmatched to any gene: 17. The CDR3 is made up of 15 amino acids. Germline CDR1 and CDR2: DFQATT and SNEGSKA (reference sequence). CDR3 sequence reads: CSACPQVGTSPPQYF. Written as DNA, the CDR3 is TGCAGTGCTTGTCCCCAGGTAGGGACTAGCCCGCCGCAGTACTTC.

About this clonotype: This beta chain appears as a stray read in a library generated for alpha chains; its size is not informative. The chain has TRBV6-5 and TRBJ2-3; D unresolved. Deletions cut 6 bases from V and 7 bases from J, with 14 bases between. CDR1 is MNHEY and CDR2 is SVGAGI in the germline V gene. This CDR3 spans 13 amino acids. The chain's CDR3 is CASREPVVYTQYF. In DNA, the CDR3 is TGTGCCAGCAGAGAACCGGTAGTCTATACGCAGTATTTT.